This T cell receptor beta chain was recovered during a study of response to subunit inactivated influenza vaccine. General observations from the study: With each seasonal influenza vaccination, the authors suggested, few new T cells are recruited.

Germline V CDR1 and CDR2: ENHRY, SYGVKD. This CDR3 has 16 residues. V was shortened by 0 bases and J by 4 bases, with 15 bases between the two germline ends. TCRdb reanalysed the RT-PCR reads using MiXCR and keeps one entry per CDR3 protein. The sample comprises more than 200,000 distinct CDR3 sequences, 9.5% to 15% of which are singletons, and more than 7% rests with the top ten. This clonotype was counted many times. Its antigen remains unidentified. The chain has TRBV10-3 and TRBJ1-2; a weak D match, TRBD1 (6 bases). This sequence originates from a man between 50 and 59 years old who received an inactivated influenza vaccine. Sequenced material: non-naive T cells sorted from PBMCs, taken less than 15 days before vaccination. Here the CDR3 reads CAISESWGQGGYGYTF. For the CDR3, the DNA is TGTGCCATCAGTGAGTCTTGGGGGCAGGGCGGCTATGGCTACACCTTC.